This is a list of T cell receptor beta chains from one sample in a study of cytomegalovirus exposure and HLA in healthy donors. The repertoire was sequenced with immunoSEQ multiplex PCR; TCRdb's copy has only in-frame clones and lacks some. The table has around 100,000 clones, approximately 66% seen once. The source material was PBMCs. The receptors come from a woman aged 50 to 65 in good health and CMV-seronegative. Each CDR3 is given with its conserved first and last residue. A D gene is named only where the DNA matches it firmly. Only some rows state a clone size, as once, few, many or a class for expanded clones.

TGTGCCAGCAGCTCAACAGGGATGTGGTTCAAGTACTTC | CASSSTGMWFKYF | . | . | TRBJ2-5 | TRBV11-2
TGTGCCAGCAGCCCCGAGATGACAGACTCCTACGAGCAGTACTTC | CASSPEMTDSYEQYF | . | few | TRBJ2-7 | TRBV4-2
TGTGCCAGCAGCGTCGGACTAGCGGATTCTGTTACGTATTTT | CASSVGLADSVTYF | TRBD2 | . | TRBJ2-3 | TRBV9
TGTGCCAGCAGGATGGACAGCTTGAACACTGAAGCTTTCTTT | CASRMDSLNTEAFF | . | . | TRBJ1-1 | TRBV6-4
TGCGCCAGCAGCCCTTCCGGGACAAACTCTGGGGCCAACGTCCTGACTTTC | CASSPSGTNSGANVLTF | . | . | TRBJ2-6 | TRBV4-1
TGTGCCAGCAGCCCTGACAGGGTCGGAGGCTACACCTTC | CASSPDRVGGYTF | TRBD1 | . | TRBJ1-2 | TRBV5-4
TGCGCCAGCAGCCAAACATTGGATCAGCCCCAGCATTTT | CASSQTLDQPQHF | . | . | TRBJ1-5 | TRBV4-3
TGTGCCAGCAGTCTCGGCGGCAGGGGTCCGGAGGGCTACACCTTC | CASSLGGRGPEGYTF | . | . | TRBJ1-2 | TRBV6-6
TGTGCCAGCAGTTTGGGGCGCGTTGGCTACACCTTC | CASSLGRVGYTF | . | . | TRBJ1-2 | TRBV28
TGTGCCATCAGTGCGGGCGGACACTACAATGAGCAGTTCTTC | CAISAGGHYNEQFF | . | . | TRBJ2-1 | TRBV10-3
TGTGCCAGCAGTGACCAGGGACTAGGAGGTGGTGAGCAGTTCTTC | CASSDQGLGGGEQFF | TRBD2 | . | TRBJ2-1 | TRBV6-4
TGTGCCAGCAGCCCGGGGACTAGCGGGAGGTACTTCACCGGGGAGCTGTTTTTT | CASSPGTSGRYFTGELFF | TRBD2 | few | TRBJ2-2 | TRBV5-4
TGTGCCAGCAGTGAACAGGGGTCAGATACGCAGTATTTT | CASSEQGSDTQYF | . | . | TRBJ2-3 | TRBV2
TGTGCCAGCAGCCGGACAGGGGGAGAAGAAAAACTGTTTTTT | CASSRTGGEEKLFF | TRBD1 | . | TRBJ1-4 | TRBV28
TGTGCCAGCAGCCCGGGAAGCTATGGCTACACCTTC | CASSPGSYGYTF | . | . | TRBJ1-2 | TRBV11-3
TGTGCCAGCAGTTACTCCCCCTCAACAGCTAATGAAAAACTGTTTTTT | CASSYSPSTANEKLFF | . | . | TRBJ1-4 | TRBV6-5
TGTGCCAGCAGTTACTCGAGCGGTCAAGAGACCCAGTACTTC | CASSYSSGQETQYF | . | . | TRBJ2-5 | TRBV6-5